This record covers a single TCR beta chain. The sample is drawn from a study of blood T cell repertoires in COVID-19. As for the study in general: Nucleic acid was either cDNA or gDNA, and it came from T cells, B-cell-depleted T cells, or PBMCs.

Participant-reported clinical history was the basis for cohort assignment. Libraries were prepared by immunoSEQ multiplex PCR; TCRdb keeps only in-frame clonotypes and omits some of them. The data contain approximately 170,000 clones, around 80% of them singletons. The CDR3 covers 14 residues. Germline V gives CDR1 SNHLY, CDR2 FYNNEI. V lost 2 bases to trimming and J lost 8 bases; unmatched junction nucleotides: 7. The origin of this receptor is a woman aged 70-85 years in a cohort exposed to, infected with or recovered from COVID-19 (not recorded which). Sequenced sample: PBMCs or T cells enriched from blood (not recorded which). The chain carries TRBV2 and TRBJ1-2, with TRBD1 matching 8 bases. Written as DNA, the CDR3 is TGTGCCAGCAGTGAACGGCAGGGGGCGAGCGGCTACACCTTC. Translation gives CASSERQGASGYTF.